The 23 T cell receptor beta chains presented below share a single source sample, sequenced in a study of cytomegalovirus exposure and HLA in healthy donors. The PCR contained 60 Vbeta and 13 Jbeta primers. Clones were sequenced by immunoSEQ multiplex PCR, and TCRdb holds only the in-frame ones, with some missing. This sample has some 90,000 clones, with about 74% found just once. The source material was PBMCs. Every receptor here comes from a man in his forties in good health and CMV-seronegative.

This clone was detected only a few times. The junction departs from germline at one end; a sequencing error may be responsible. The chain joins TRBV6-1 to TRBJ2-7; TRBD1 matches at 7 bases. The CDR3 has 15 residues. The germline V gene encodes CDR1 MNHNS and CDR2 SASEGT. The CDR3 here is CASSEVGDSSYKQYF. DNA of the CDR3: TGTGCCAGCAGTGAAGTTGGGGACAGCTCCTACAAGCAGTACTTC.

The genes are TRBV18 and TRBJ2-5, with D perhaps TRBD2 (6 bases). Germline assignment: CDR1 KGHSH and CDR2 LQKENI. The CDR3 totals 13 residues. V was cut by 4 bases and J by 1 base, with 7 bases left in between. The CDR3 protein is CASSRGTQETQYF. Written as DNA, the CDR3 is TGTGCCAGCTCACGCGGGACCCAAGAGACCCAGTACTTC. The variable domain in full, with the rest retrieved from reference TRBV18 and TRBJ2-5, is NAGVMQNPRHLVRRRGQEARLRCSPMKGHSHVYWYRQLPEEGLKFMVYLQKENIIDESGMPKERFSAEFPKEGPSILRIQQVVRGDSAAYFCASSRGTQETQYFGPGTRLLVL.

The rearrangement uses TRBV10-3 and TRBJ2-1, with TRBD1 matching over 12 bases. V was pared by 8 bases and J by 6 bases, with 2 bases of the junction left unmatched. Germline CDR1 ENHRY, CDR2 SYGVKD. CDR3 length: 13 amino acids. This chain's CDR3 is CAIRDRGPNEQFF. In DNA form, the CDR3 reads TGTGCCATCCGGGACAGGGGGCCCAATGAGCAGTTCTTC.

Details on this clone: A read error may account for a junction end that differs from germline. This rearrangement joins TRBV4-2 to TRBJ2-7; 7 nucleotides line up with TRBD1. The germline V gene encodes CDR1 LGHNA and CDR2 YNFKEQ. The CDR3 is made up of 15 amino acids. This CDR3 reads CASSPRDSHSYGQYF. In nucleotides, the CDR3 is TGTGCCAGCAGCCCCCGGGACAGCCACTCCTACGGGCAGTACTTC.

V usage is TRBV28 and J usage is TRBJ1-1; 7 nucleotides align to TRBD1. This CDR3 comprises 11 residues. The V gene's germline CDR1 is MDHEN and CDR2 SYDVKM. The CDR3 is CGTDRDTEAFF. As DNA, the CDR3 is TGTGGGACTGACAGGGACACTGAAGCTTTCTTT.

The chain employs TRBV29-1 and TRBJ2-7, with D perhaps TRBD1 (6 bases). The CDR3 is made up of 14 amino acids. The ends were cut back, 4 bases at V and 0 bases at J, with 13 bases in the middle. Germline V gives CDR1 SQVTM, CDR2 ANQGSEA. The CDR3 region has the DNA TGCAGCGTTGCAGGGGCTACTAGCTCCTACGAGCAGTACTTC. Its translation is CSVAGATSSYEQYF.

This clone was counted a few times. The chain combines TRBV4-1 with TRBJ2-1; 7 bases match TRBD1. CDR1 and CDR2 (germline): MGHRA, YSYEKL. This CDR3 spans 11 amino acids. The V gene end was trimmed by 6 bases and the J gene end by 12 bases; junction bases not matched to a gene: 5. The CDR3 bases are TGCGCCAGCAGGAAACAGGGGAGGCAGTTCTTC. It yields the protein CASRKQGRQFF.

This chain joins TRBV11-2 and TRBJ2-7; 7 bases line up with TRBD2. The CDR3 consists of 13 residues. Trimming cost V 0 bases and J 6 bases; bases outside gene matches: 2. CDR1 SGHAT and CDR2 FQNNGV come from the germline V gene. CDR3 coding DNA: TGTGCCAGCAGCTTAGAGACGGGGGGCGAGCAGTACTTC. Translation gives CASSLETGGEQYF.

The chain couples TRBV28 to TRBJ2-1; D may be TRBD2 (5 bases). Trimming took off 4 bases at V and 7 bases at J, with 20 bases between the two ends. This CDR3 comprises 16 residues. Germline CDR1 and CDR2: MDHEN and SYDVKM. CDR3 DNA: TGTGCCAGCAGTTACCCCGGGAACACGTCAGCGAATGAGCAGTTCTTC. It specifies CASSYPGNTSANEQFF.

This chain joins TRBV7-9 and TRBJ2-7, with 9 bases matching TRBD1. V gave up 0 bases and J gave up 4 bases; unmatched junction bases: 4. CDR3 length: 15 residues. Germline-derived CDR1 and CDR2 are SEHNR and FQNEAQ (reference sequence). The CDR3 sequence is CASSLAGTGFYEQYF. In DNA, the CDR3 is TGTGCCAGCAGCTTAGCTGGGACAGGGTTTTACGAGCAGTACTTC.

The rearrangement links TRBV27 to TRBJ1-2; possibly TRBD1 for D (6 bases). Trimming took off 5 bases at V and 4 bases at J, with 14 bases between the two ends. CDR3 length equals 14 residues. Germline CDR1 reads MNHEY; CDR2 reads SMNVEV (reference sequence). The CDR3 spells CASSPQGSAYGYTF. CDR3 nucleotides: TGTGCCAGCAGTCCACAGGGTAGCGCCTATGGCTACACCTTC.

The chain uses TRBV7-2 and TRBJ1-4; D might be TRBD1 (5 bases). Trimming removed 6 bases at V and 8 bases at J, with 16 bases between. Germline V gene data show CDR1 as SGHTA and CDR2 as FQGNSA. The CDR3 is 14 residues long. The chain's CDR3 is CASSPGGGREKLFF. The CDR3 DNA reads as TGTGCCAGCAGTCCTGGGGGAGGGAGGGAAAAACTGTTTTTT.

Comments on this clone: The sample holds other DNA sequences that translate to the same CDR3. V gene TRBV4-3 combines with J gene TRBJ2-7, with D perhaps matching TRBD1 (6 bases). V gave up 0 bases and J gave up 4 bases, with 13 bases separating them. There are 15 residues in the CDR3. Germline lookup yields CDR1 LGHNA and CDR2 YSLEER. The CDR3 sequence: CASSQDQGPPYEQYF. In DNA form, the CDR3 reads TGCGCCAGCAGCCAAGATCAGGGGCCCCCATACGAGCAGTACTTC.

The chain links TRBV5-1 to TRBJ1-1; D remains ambiguous. Looked up from germline, CDR1 is SGHRS and CDR2 is YFSETQ. CDR3 size: 14 residues. Trimming removed 3 bases at V and 0 bases at J, with 9 bases between. The CDR3 sequence: CASSSGRVNTEAFF. The CDR3 nucleotides read TGCGCCAGCAGCTCCGGGAGGGTGAACACTGAAGCTTTCTTT.

The rearrangement joins TRBV7-6 to TRBJ2-1, with 8 positions matching TRBD2. From germline, CDR1 is SGHVS and CDR2 FNYEAQ. Trimming cost V 3 bases and J 3 bases; bases outside gene matches: 7. The CDR3 consists of 16 residues. The CDR3 sequence is CASSLPGAGGYNEQFF. DNA of the CDR3: TGTGCCAGCAGCTTGCCTGGGGCGGGGGGCTACAATGAGCAGTTCTTC.

The J gene is TRBJ1-1, the V gene TRBV30; tentatively, D is TRBD1 (5 bases). Between the trimmed V and J ends, which lost 5 bases and 6 bases, there was a span of 28 bases. Germline CDR1 GTSNPN, CDR2 SVGIG (reference sequence). The CDR3 covers 17 residues. The CDR3 is CAWDKRGGVNSLAEAFF. CDR3 nucleotides: TGTGCCTGGGATAAGCGTGGGGGGGTGAATAGTTTGGCTGAAGCTTTCTTT.

The gene calls are TRBV19 and TRBJ1-1, with TRBD1 as a possible D gene (6 bases). V lost 10 bases and J 2 bases, leaving 14 bases between the germline ends. The CDR3 length is 13 residues. Germline V lookup: CDR1 LNHDA, CDR2 SQIVND (reference sequence). The CDR3 protein is CATQDRPNTEAFF. DNA for the CDR3: TGTGCCACTCAGGACAGACCAAACACTGAAGCTTTCTTT.

This clone was seen a few times. The J gene is TRBJ1-2, the V gene TRBV27; D call uncertain. Germline V gene data show CDR1 as MNHEY and CDR2 as SMNVEV (reference sequence). CDR3 size: 14 residues. Trimming cost V 4 bases and J 5 bases, with 14 bases left between them. The CDR3 spells CASSSLQRRYGYTF. The CDR3 DNA follows: TGTGCCAGCAGTTCCCTCCAAAGGAGGTATGGCTACACCTTC.

This sequence joins TRBV5-5 and TRBJ1-2; D may be TRBD1 (5 bases). The CDR3 contains 13 residues. Germline CDR1 SGHKS, CDR2 YYEKEE (reference sequence). Trimming stripped 7 bases from V and 1 base from J, with 11 bases between. The CDR3 DNA reads TGTGCCAGCGCAAGACAGAATAACTATGGCTACACCTTC. Translation: CASARQNNYGYTF.

The chain combines TRBV6-5 with TRBJ1-5, with 10 bases identical to TRBD1. V gave up 2 bases and J gave up 6 bases; unmatched junction bases: 1. This CDR3 is 14 amino acids long. Germline values: CDR1 MNHEY, CDR2 SVGAGI. The CDR3 is CASSYGQGVQPQHF. Here the CDR3 DNA reads TGTGCCAGCAGTTACGGACAGGGGGTTCAGCCCCAGCATTTT.

V is TRBV30 and J is TRBJ2-5; 14 bases line up with TRBD2. The junction had 6 bases not matched to a gene; V was cut back by 4 bases and J by 2 bases. CDR1 and CDR2 from the germline V gene are GTSNPN and SVGIG (reference sequence). CDR3 size: 16 residues. The CDR3 reads CAWTGTSGGRQETQYF. The CDR3 nucleotides read TGTGCCTGGACTGGGACTAGCGGGGGTAGGCAAGAGACCCAGTACTTC.

This clone was counted a few times. The chain couples TRBV30 to TRBJ1-1; D uncertain. This CDR3 spans 12 amino acids. The V and J ends lost 2 bases and 8 bases respectively, with 12 bases between them. Germline lookup yields CDR1 GTSNPN and CDR2 SVGIG (reference sequence). The CDR3 DNA sequence: TGTGCCTGGAGTCGTCTGGTCAGGGAAGCTTTCTTT. Residues: CAWSRLVREAFF. The variable domain in full, with the rest retrieved from reference TRBV30 and TRBJ1-1, is SQTIHQWPATLVQPVGSPLSLECTVEGTSNPNLYWYRQAAGRGLQLLFYSVGIGQISSEVPQNLSASRPQDRQFILSSKKLLLSDSGFYLCAWSRLVREAFFGQGTRLTVV.

The chain combines TRBV6-5 with TRBJ1-3; 7 positions agree with TRBD1. The CDR3 is made up of 15 amino acids. V lost 7 bases and J lost 0; bases outside the gene matches: 6. From germline, CDR1 is MNHEY and CDR2 SVGAGI. Here the CDR3 DNA reads TGTGCCAGCAAAGACAGGGACGTCTCTGGAAACACCATATATTTT. Amino acid sequence: CASKDRDVSGNTIYF.